The present T cell receptor (beta chain) was sequenced within a study of blood T cell repertoires in COVID-19. Study as a whole: COVID-19 samples collected from the United States, Italy and Spain covered acute and convalescent phases. The analysed material was cDNA or gDNA that came from T cells, B-cell-depleted T cells, or PBMCs.

It was during active infection that Seattle patients were enrolled and then longitudinally followed. Per the original methods: Counts of nucleated cells, estimated from reference gene primer amplification, were obtained. Sequenced by immunoSEQ multiplex PCR; TCRdb stores in-frame clones only, minus some. V and J calls and clone size follow that table, whereas D and trimming were derived from the DNA. The profile shows 200,000 to 250,000 clones, nearly 95% of them singletons. CDR1 GTSNPN and CDR2 SVGIG come from the germline V gene (reference sequence). The CDR3 has 13 amino acids. V shed 5 bases and J shed 4 bases, with 12 bases lying between them.

The sequence derives from a man aged 30-40 years with COVID-19, enrolled during active disease. The chain combines TRBV30 with TRBJ1-5; tentatively, D is TRBD1 (5 bases). Sequenced material: peripheral blood. The CDR3 nucleotides read TGTGCCTGGGGACACGAGGCTAATCAGCCCCAGCATTTT. Protein sequence: CAWGHEANQPQHF.